The source of this TCR beta chain is a study of T cells in Graves' hyperthyroidism and ophthalmopathy. Whole-study findings and limits: In the blood, most expanded thyroid clonotypes above 0.001 appeared as well.

There are 14 residues in the CDR3. Losses at the gene ends were 2 bases for V and 3 bases for J; bases not matched to a gene: 4. CDR1 SQVTM and CDR2 ANQGSEA come from the germline V gene. Concerning this clonotype itself: The antigen remains unidentified.

Exclusions: uncontrolled infection, other autoimmune disease, pregnancy, lactation. Together with thyroid ultrasound, orbital computed tomography, serum thyroxine and TRAb, clinical symptoms were used for diagnoses. Source material for PBMCs was about 11 ml fresh peripheral blood. Authors of the study amplified TCR beta CDR3 regions from RNA transcripts. The TCR CDR3 first-round RT-PCR relied on the HTBI primer set. One entry per CDR3 protein, called by TCRdb with MiXCR from the multiplex PCR reads. The sample has about 640,000 distinct CDR3 sequences, 20% to 25% seen once; the top ten hold approximately 30%.

The sequence came from a man aged 25 to 40 with Graves' ophthalmopathy. Sequencing was done on a sample of blood. The V and J genes are TRBV29-1 and TRBJ2-7; TRBD2 matches at 10 bases. The CDR3: CSVERVAGGYEQYF. CDR3 in DNA: TGCAGCGTTGAAAGGGTAGCGGGAGGCTACGAGCAGTACTTC.